This T cell receptor (beta chain) originates from a study of blood T cells in healthy people across ages. Trimming stripped 7 bases from V and 7 bases from J, with 19 bases between. The CDR3 has 14 residues. Alongside a J-beta primer mix, a sample-barcoded 5' primer served in a second PCR lasting about 7 to 12 cycles. Each TCR beta cDNA got a 12-nucleotide random molecular identifier. There were at least 3 million CDR3-containing paired-end reads obtained from each sample. TCRdb used MiXCR to reprocess the 5' RACE reads, holding one entry per CDR3 protein. Of about 800,000 distinct CDR3 sequences detected, more than 45% appear once; the ten largest clones hold roughly 20%. General study points: Diversity of TCR beta per million T cells declined in a roughly linear way with age. PBMCs were not sorted, which prevented a conclusive comparison of naive versus antigen-experienced cells.

On this clonotype: The target antigen is unknown.

Source material: blood. The clonotype comes from a man aged 25-40 years in good health. V and J are TRBV12-3 or TRBV12-4 and TRBJ1-2; possibly TRBD1 for D (5 bases). The chain's CDR3 is CASTPTGPFGGYTF. The CDR3 bases are TGTGCCAGCACCCCAACAGGACCCTTTGGTGGCTACACCTTC.